What follows describes a single T cell receptor beta chain. This clonotype was picked up a small number of times. Its antigen target is currently unknown. No base qualities exist here, and no much larger clone lies one base off it. Ficoll-Paque density gradient centrifugation was used to isolate PBMCs. The instrument was an Illumina NovaSeq 6000. TCRalpha and TCRbeta cDNA libraries were constructed by 5'RACE with constant-segment primers, with sample barcodes and unique molecular identifiers being introduced. RNA was extracted from every sample with Trizol reagent. Libraries were amplified in two PCR steps, with a second sample barcode and Illumina TruSeq adapters added in the second step. Sequencing of libraries was performed on an Illumina NovaSeq with 2 x 150 bp paired-end reads. The authors' pipeline ran thus. With migec v1.2.7, reads were demultiplexed and then collapsed into UMI-guided consensus sequences. Using mixcr v2.1.11, the UMI consensuses were aligned to TRA and TRB V and J templates and assembled into clonotypes. Expanded or contracted clonotypes were those called significant by both edgeR and NoisET, with noise models trained on biological replicates. For edgeR calls, the thresholds were a false discovery rate-adjusted p below 0.01 and a log2 fold-change of 1. PCA with hierarchical clustering of max-normalized trajectories of the 1000 most abundant clonotypes was used as exploratory dynamics analysis. Each responding clone was given a CD4 or CD8 phenotype based on the CD4+ and CD8+ repertoires, which had been sequenced separately. TCRdb reanalyzed the raw reads on its own, using fastp at Q25 for trimming and MiXCR for clone calling, and kept in-frame beta chains. Rows matching on CDR3 protein sequence are summarized as one entry with the most common DNA and genes. Here the V and J calls rest on TCRdb's processing, not on the authors' analysis. This sample comprises around 250,000 distinct CDR3 sequences, roughly 15% of them detected only once. The ten largest clones take up roughly 25% of the sample.

CDR1 and CDR2 are read off the germline V gene as MNHEY and SVGAGI. The CDR3 holds 14 amino acids from the cysteine to the phenylalanine. The retained sequence is limited to the CDR3, 42 bases, with the frame set at the first base. A distance of 10 bases separates the germline ends of V and J, which lose 0 bases and 6 bases respectively. This specimen belongs to a study of T-cell memory formation after mild COVID-19 (dated by TCRdb to about 2021). At the level of the whole study: TCR sequence clusters from the two donors were largely donor specific. Longitudinal TCRalpha and TCRbeta repertoire sequencing tracked T-cell clones expanding and contracting after mild COVID-19 in two donors. Two young, previously healthy adult volunteers, one female and one male, were included in the cohort. Study-wide conclusions, independent of this receptor: Some responding clones were detected in pre-infection memory, suggesting pre-existing cross-reactive memory T cells joined the SARS-CoV-2 response. Only a couple of mild cases were covered in the study, and larger cohorts including severe cases with pre-infection samples were considered necessary. From day 15 to 85, contracting clones showed balanced CD4/CD8 phenotypes, whereas a second wave of clones that expanded from day 15 to 37 leaned towards CD4+. Contracting CD4+ clones appeared mostly in the CM and EM memory subsets, whereas CD8+ clones were enriched in EMRA. SARS-CoV-2 specificity of the second-wave clones peaking on day 37 was not confirmed.

The receptor chain draws on TRBV6-5 and TRBJ2-3, with TRBD1 as a weak D call on 6 bases. The receptor was derived from a man younger than 35 who had mild COVID-19 (a few samples of this study predate the infection). The sample titles of this study are shuffled in the database, so cell type and time point are left out; the donor was told from shared clones. Material for sequencing was PBMCs or a T cell subset sorted from them (not recorded which). The CDR3 loop reads CASSYSGGSDTQYF. The sequence in DNA is TGTGCCAGCAGTTACTCAGGGGGTTCGGATACGCAGTATTTT.